This TCR beta chain was sequenced during a study of T cells after yellow fever vaccination. For the study at large: Low-cell-number fractions underwent preparation using SMART-Seq v4 Ultra Low Input. Study outcomes and limitations: There was a possibility that FACS-sorted repertoires contained abundant clonotypes contaminating from the bulk population. Although the secondary response was weaker, it peaked faster, at day 5 versus 15.

Via MiXCR, TCRdb re-called the 5' RACE reads, giving one row per CDR3 protein. The table lists around 590,000 distinct CDR3 sequences, approximately 13% of them singletons, with approximately 15% in the top ten. This clonotype has just a few counts. Its antigen remains unknown. The CDR3 is 12 residues long. The germline CDR1 and CDR2 sequences are SQVTM and ANQGSEA. V dropped 0 bases and J dropped 1 base, with 3 bases sitting between them. The sample in question was PBMCs, obtained on the day of the yellow fever booster vaccination. The chain has TRBV29-1 and TRBJ1-1; unclear D gene. This receptor was taken from a man aged 25-45 years who received the YFV17D yellow fever vaccine. CDR3 loop: CSVEEGNTEAFF. CDR3 sequence (DNA): TGCAGCGTTGAAGAAGGGAACACTGAAGCTTTCTTT.